The 14 T cell receptor beta chains listed next were all sequenced from one sample in a study of Ad26.COV2.S vaccination and SARS-CoV-2 variants. Clones were read by immunoSEQ multiplex PCR, and TCRdb kept only the in-frame ones, dropping some. This sample has around 400,000 clones, with around nine tenths found just once. Treatment given: roughly 18 received Ad26.COV2.S at low or high dose, single or two shots; roughly five received placebo; per-sample allocation not given. Repertoires come from day 63 after the first vaccine or placebo injection. Sequencing was performed on peripheral blood, taken in a trial of Ad26.COV2.S vaccine versus placebo. The receptors were sampled from a person between 18 and 60 years old who received the Ad26.COV2.S COVID-19 vaccine or a placebo.

The rearrangement links TRBV4-1 to TRBJ1-2; D uncertain. CDR1 is MGHRA and CDR2 is YSYEKL in the germline V gene. The CDR3 has 14 amino acids. Trimming pared 0 bases from V and 5 bases from J, leaving 10 bases between. In DNA form, the CDR3 reads TGCGCCAGCAGCCAAGATCAAAGGAGTTATGGCTACACCTTC. It yields the protein CASSQDQRSYGYTF.

This sequence joins TRBV15 and TRBJ2-3; a weak D match, TRBD1 (5 bases). Germline V CDR1 and CDR2: LNHNV, YYDKDF (reference sequence). The ends were cut back, 0 bases at V and 4 bases at J, with 14 bases in the middle. This CDR3 contains 16 residues. The CDR3 DNA reads TGTGCCACCAGCAGAGATCAGGGTAGGGGTGCAGATACGCAGTATTTT. Residues: CATSRDQGRGADTQYF.

The chain recombines TRBV7-6 with TRBJ2-1; D could derive from TRBD1 or TRBD2 (6 bases each). V was trimmed by 1 base and J by 5 bases, leaving 27 bases between them. The CDR3 sequence is 20 residues long. CDR1 and CDR2 (germline): SGHVS, FNYEAQ. CDR3 sequence: CASSLEVDWGASSVHNEQFF. In DNA, the CDR3 is TGTGCCAGCAGCTTAGAAGTCGATTGGGGGGCTTCGTCGGTCCACAATGAGCAGTTCTTC.

This chain uses TRBV7-2 with TRBJ2-7, with a tentative D call TRBD2 (6 bases). Trimming pared 5 bases from V and 2 bases from J, leaving 13 bases between. This CDR3 contains 14 residues. The germline CDR1 and CDR2 sequences are SGHTA and FQGNSA. The CDR3 loop reads CASSQGDFAYEQYF. The CDR3 DNA reads TGTGCCAGCAGCCAAGGGGACTTCGCCTACGAGCAGTACTTC. Based on the CDR3 plus reference TRBV7-2 and TRBJ2-7, the full variable domain is GAGVSQSPSNKVTEKGKDVELRCDPISGHTALYWYRQSLGQGLEFLIYFQGNSAPDKSGLPSDRFSAERTGGSVSTLTIQRTQQEDSAVYLCASSQGDFAYEQYFGPGTRLTVT.

Of note for this clone: This sample also contains other DNA sequences that code for the same CDR3. V gene TRBV30 combines with J gene TRBJ1-4; 7 bases are shared with TRBD1. Trimming cost V 4 bases and J 5 bases; bases outside gene matches: 4. In germline, CDR1 is GTSNPN, CDR2 SVGIG (reference sequence). The CDR3 is 13 residues long. The CDR3 protein is CAWTGQLNEKLFF. The CDR3, as DNA: TGTGCCTGGACGGGACAGCTCAATGAAAAACTGTTTTTT. The whole variable domain, filled in from reference TRBV30 and TRBJ1-4, reads SQTIHQWPATLVQPVGSPLSLECTVEGTSNPNLYWYRQAAGRGLQLLFYSVGIGQISSEVPQNLSASRPQDRQFILSSKKLLLSDSGFYLCAWTGQLNEKLFFGSGTQLSVL.

The chain uses TRBV7-2 and TRBJ2-5, with a weak D call TRBD1 (5 bases). Germline V gene sequence: CDR1 SGHTA, CDR2 FQGNSA. The ends were cut back, 6 bases at V and 2 bases at J, with 10 bases in the middle. The CDR3 runs to 13 residues. This chain's CDR3 is CASSRQIQETQYF. CDR3 DNA: TGTGCCAGCAGTCGACAGATACAAGAGACCCAGTACTTC.

The gene calls are TRBV4-1 and TRBJ1-1; TRBD1 matches at 10 bases. CDR3 size: 17 residues. Germline-derived CDR1 and CDR2 are MGHRA and YSYEKL. V dropped 4 bases and J dropped 5; count of bases not matched to a gene: 13. The CDR3 region has the DNA TGCGCCAGCAGCCCAATAAACCCGGGACAGGGGCGGACTGAAGCTTTCTTT. Encoded protein: CASSPINPGQGRTEAFF.

This rearrangement joins TRBV15 to TRBJ1-5; 8 bases are shared with TRBD1. V lost 0 bases and J lost 1; bases outside the gene matches: 8. This CDR3 spans 18 amino acids. The germline V gene encodes CDR1 LNHNV and CDR2 YYDKDF (reference sequence). CDR3 nucleotide sequence: TGTGCCACCAGCAGAGATCCCAGGGGGCTATGGAGCAATCAGCCCCAGCATTTT. This encodes CATSRDPRGLWSNQPQHF. Drawing the rest from reference TRBV15 and TRBJ1-5, the complete variable domain is DAMVIQNPRYQVTQFGKPVTLSCSQTLNHNVMYWYQQKSSQAPKLLFHYYDKDFNNEADTPDNFQSRRPNTSFCFLDIRSPGLGDTAMYLCATSRDPRGLWSNQPQHFGDGTRLSIL.

The chain links TRBV14 to TRBJ2-2; D gene uncertain. The CDR3 runs 18 residues. Trimming took 1 base from V and 7 from J, leaving 22 bases between them. Germline CDR1 SGHDN, CDR2 FVKESK. The CDR3 spells CASSQVSGRKDPRGELFF. In DNA, the CDR3 is TGTGCCAGCAGCCAAGTTTCTGGGCGTAAAGACCCCCGCGGGGAGCTGTTTTTT.

CDR3 region: CASSLGAGDVAKNIQYF. For the CDR3, the DNA is TGTGCCAGCAGCTTGGGAGCAGGGGACGTAGCCAAAAACATTCAGTACTTC. V is TRBV5-4 and J is TRBJ2-4; a weak D match, TRBD1 (6 bases). This CDR3 spans 17 amino acids. The V and J ends lost 0 bases and 0 bases respectively, with 13 bases between them. From germline, CDR1 is SGHNT and CDR2 YYREEE (reference sequence).

The chain is built from TRBV5-4 and TRBJ2-5; 9 positions match TRBD1. Unmatched junction bases numbered 6, after V lost 5 bases and J lost 4 bases. The CDR3 totals 14 residues. Germline CDR1 is SGHNT and CDR2 is YYREEE (reference sequence). In DNA form, the CDR3 reads TGTGCCAGCAGTGAACAGGGGGCGGGAGAGACCCAGTACTTC. Its translation is CASSEQGAGETQYF. Supplemented by reference TRBV5-4 and TRBJ2-5, the full variable domain reads ETGVTQSPTHLIKTRGQQVTLRCSSQSGHNTVSWYQQALGQGPQFIFQYYREEENGRGNFPPRFSGLQFPNYSSELNVNALELDDSALYLCASSEQGAGETQYFGPGTRLLVL.

The table lists this clone with a count of one. The chain uses TRBV6-5 and TRBJ1-1, with TRBD1 as a possible D gene (5 bases). V dropped 7 bases and J dropped 0 bases, with 9 bases sitting between them. This CDR3 spans 13 amino acids. From germline, CDR1 is MNHEY and CDR2 SVGAGI. The CDR3 region has the DNA TGTGCCAGCACTGGCAGGGTGAACACTGAAGCTTTCTTT. Protein product: CASTGRVNTEAFF.

The chain carries TRBV7-2 and TRBJ2-1; D is uncertain. Trimming took 2 bases from V and 8 from J, leaving 4 bases between them. CDR1 SGHTA and CDR2 FQGNSA come from the germline V gene. CDR3 length: 11 residues. The CDR3 bases are TGTGCCAGCAGCTTATGGCATGAGCAGTTCTTC. Translation: CASSLWHEQFF.

The chain couples TRBV19 to TRBJ2-1; D may be TRBD1 or TRBD2 (6 bases each). Per the germline V gene, CDR1 is LNHDA and CDR2 is SQIVND (reference sequence). The CDR3 is 12 amino acids. Trimming cost V 7 bases and J 4 bases, with 8 bases left between them. CDR3 amino acids: CASKGGYNEQFF. The CDR3 DNA follows: TGTGCCAGTAAGGGGGGATACAATGAGCAGTTCTTC.